This record covers a single TCR beta chain. This CDR3 has 14 amino acids. The germline gives CDR1 LGHNA, CDR2 YNFKEQ. Between the trimmed V and J ends, which lost 2 bases and 5 bases, there was a span of 10 bases. Original handling: Amplifying reference gene primers gave estimates of nucleated cell counts. Sequencing used immunoSEQ multiplex PCR; TCRdb keeps in-frame clones, though not all of them. V and J calls and clone size are those listed in that table; D and trimming were worked out from the DNA. Here the sample spans a few thousand clones, under 75% being singletons. The sample originates from a study of blood T cell repertoires in COVID-19. Turning to the study itself: Samples of COVID-19 (acute and convalescent) were obtained from the United States, Italy and Spain. PBMCs, B-cell-depleted T cells, or T cells were the source of the cDNA or gDNA that made up the material.

Sequencing used peripheral blood. The genes are TRBV4-2 and TRBJ2-4, with a weak D call TRBD2 (6 bases). This clonotype originated in a man in his 70s with active COVID-19. The CDR3 spells CASSQQGGENIQYF. The CDR3 DNA is TGTGCCAGCAGCCAACAGGGAGGTGAAAACATTCAGTACTTC.